The 13 T cell receptor beta chains below come from one sample, sequenced in a study of graft-versus-host responses after intestinal transplantation. What these receptors recognize is not known. Using immunoSEQ multiplex PCR, the repertoire was profiled, and TCRdb retains in-frame clones only, with some absent. This sample has 80,000 to 100,000 clones, with about 90% found just once. Sequences were derived from unstimulated CD4+ T cells sorted from spleen or lymph node cells, sampled before intestinal transplant. These receptors all come from a human donor who received an intestinal transplant.

This clone was observed a few times. CDR3 residues: CASSLVGSGGRSSYEQYF. The DNA of the CDR3 is TGTGCCAGCAGCTTAGTGGGGAGCGGGGGCCGAAGCTCCTACGAGCAGTACTTC. V usage is TRBV7-8 and J usage is TRBJ2-7, with 8 positions matching TRBD2. Trimming removed 1 base from V and 0 bases from J; junction bases left unmatched: 11. Germline V gives CDR1 SGHVS, CDR2 FQNEAQ. This CDR3 is built from 18 residues.

The CDR3: CASSVDGTKGDTIYF. The CDR3 coding sequence is TGTGCCAGCAGCGTAGACGGGACAAAGGGAGACACCATATATTTT. V is TRBV9 and J is TRBJ1-3; tentative D call: TRBD1 (6 bases). The germline V gene encodes CDR1 SGDLS and CDR2 YYNGEE. The CDR3 loop spans 15 amino acids. Trimming took 0 bases from V and 8 from J, leaving 15 bases between them.

The chain employs TRBV6-5 and TRBJ1-4; D possibly corresponds to TRBD1 (5 bases). CDR1 MNHEY and CDR2 SVGAGI come from the germline V gene. CDR3 size: 14 residues. With 6 bases removed from V and 6 bases from J, the gap between germline ends came to 14 bases. The CDR3 DNA sequence: TGTGCCAGCAGCCGCAGGGCCCCAGATGAAAAACTGTTTTTT. Its translation: CASSRRAPDEKLFF.

The gene calls are TRBV29-1 and TRBJ2-7; the D gene is possibly TRBD1 (6 bases). The V and J ends lost 2 bases and 1 base respectively, with 15 bases between them. The CDR3 contains 15 residues. Germline V CDR1 and CDR2: SQVTM, ANQGSEA. The CDR3 sequence: CSVERVTGSSYEQYF. CDR3 nucleotide sequence: TGCAGCGTTGAACGGGTGACAGGCTCGTCCTACGAGCAGTACTTC.

The rearrangement uses TRBV16 and TRBJ2-7; D is undetermined. The germline V gene encodes CDR1 KGHSY and CDR2 FQNENV. V gave up 0 bases and J gave up 4 bases, with 4 bases separating them. The CDR3 is made up of 12 amino acids. CDR3: CASSQSTYEQYF. In DNA, the CDR3 is TGTGCCAGCAGCCAATCGACTTACGAGCAGTACTTC.

The chain links TRBV14 to TRBJ1-6; D not resolved. CDR1 and CDR2 from the germline V gene are SGHDN and FVKESK. This CDR3 has 12 amino acids. Trimming pared 3 bases from V and 8 bases from J, leaving 5 bases between. CDR3 DNA sequence: TGTGCCAGCAGCCAGGACTATTCACCCCTCCACTTT. As protein: CASSQDYSPLHF.

The chain employs TRBV5-1 and TRBJ2-1, with 8 nucleotides matching TRBD2. With 0 bases clipped from V and 7 bases from J, the junction kept 9 bases outside the gene matches. Germline assignment: CDR1 SGHRS and CDR2 YFSETQ. The CDR3 contains 16 residues. The CDR3 is CASSLAVSGVGNEQFF. CDR3 nucleotides: TGCGCCAGCAGCTTGGCGGTTAGCGGGGTGGGGAATGAGCAGTTCTTC.

V usage is TRBV7-3 and J usage is TRBJ1-1, with D tentatively TRBD1 (5 bases). The CDR3 has 15 amino acids. Germline V gene data show CDR1 as SGHTA and CDR2 as FQGTGA. Trimming shortened V by 5 bases and J by 4 bases, and 17 bases separated the two germline ends. CDR3: CASSLRGGEGTEAFF. The CDR3 DNA reads as TGTGCCAGCAGCCTCCGGGGGGGGGAGGGCACTGAAGCTTTCTTT.

The genes are TRBV5-1 and TRBJ2-5, with D unresolved. The J call may be in error: the DNA end matches TRBJ2-7 better. The CDR3 contains 11 residues. The germline V gene has CDR1 SGHRS and CDR2 YFSETQ. The CDR3 reads CASSWGYEQYF. The DNA for the CDR3 is TGCGCCAGCAGCTGGGGCTACGAGCAGTACTTC.

A few counts support this clone. The genes are TRBV6-5 and TRBJ2-3, with 7 bases matching TRBD1. V shed 0 bases, J shed 10 bases, and the junction held 4 bases outside the gene matches. This CDR3 has 13 residues. The germline V gene has CDR1 MNHEY and CDR2 SVGAGI. In DNA form, the CDR3 reads TGTGCCAGCAGTTACTCGAAAGGGACAGCGCAGTATTTT. Translating it yields CASSYSKGTAQYF.

The chain links TRBV6-1 to TRBJ2-7; weak D call: TRBD2 (6 bases). The germline V gene encodes CDR1 MNHNS and CDR2 SASEGT. The CDR3 loop spans 15 amino acids. Trimming left V 5 bases short and J 2 bases short, with 16 bases between. The CDR3 DNA reads TGTGCCAGCAGTCGGGGGTCTCTCGTCCCCTACGAGCAGTACTTC. Amino acids: CASSRGSLVPYEQYF.

In DNA form, the CDR3 reads TGTGCCAGCCAAGACGGACAGCATAATCAGCCCCAGCATTTT. Protein sequence: CASQDGQHNQPQHF. The chain links TRBV6-5 to TRBJ1-5; the D gene is possibly TRBD1 (6 bases). The germline V gene encodes CDR1 MNHEY and CDR2 SVGAGI. Between the trimmed V and J ends, which lost 8 bases and 4 bases, there was a span of 15 bases. The CDR3 runs to 14 residues.

This sequence joins TRBV6-6 and TRBJ2-5; D is possibly TRBD2 (6 bases). Germline values: CDR1 MNHNY, CDR2 SVGAGI (reference sequence). CDR3 length: 13 amino acids. The V end was cut by 6 bases, the J end by 5 bases, with 13 bases between. As DNA, the CDR3 is TGTGCCAGCAGCGGGACTTTTTGGGAGACCCAGTACTTC. Protein sequence: CASSGTFWETQYF.